The 7 T cell receptor beta chains below were found in one sample sequenced in a study of cytomegalovirus exposure and HLA in healthy donors. PCR involved 60 Vbeta and 13 Jbeta primers. TCRdb keeps only in-frame clones here, not all; method: immunoSEQ multiplex PCR. The table lists roughly 80,000 clones, 60% to 75% of them singletons. Sample: PBMCs. The source is a woman in her 40s in good health and CMV-seropositive.

This chain links TRBV7-7 with TRBJ2-1, with D possibly being TRBD2 (6 bases). V was shortened by 3 bases and J by 1 base, with 10 bases between the two germline ends. The CDR3 contains 15 residues. CDR1 is SSHAT, CDR2 FNYEAQ, per germline (reference sequence). CDR3 in amino acids: CASSLDGRSYNEQFF. CDR3 bases: TGTGCCAGCAGCTTGGACGGGAGATCCTACAATGAGCAGTTCTTC.

The chain couples TRBV11-2 to TRBJ1-5, with D hard to call. The CDR3 is 12 residues long. V lost 4 bases, J lost 2 bases, and 3 bases lay in between. CDR1 SGHAT and CDR2 FQNNGV come from the germline V gene. Written as DNA, the CDR3 is TGTGCCAGCAGCTCCGGCAATCAGCCCCAGCATTTT. It encodes CASSSGNQPQHF.

The chain carries TRBV19 and TRBJ2-5; D is perhaps TRBD2 (5 bases). The CDR3 length is 13 residues. CDR1 LNHDA and CDR2 SQIVND come from the germline V gene (reference sequence). V lost 5 bases and J lost 2, with 9 bases in between. CDR3 loop: CASSYPGQETQYF. The DNA for the CDR3 is TGTGCCAGTAGTTACCCGGGGCAAGAGACCCAGTACTTC.

On this clone: This sample includes further DNA sequences coding for the same CDR3. V gene TRBV30 combines with J gene TRBJ1-6, with 11 positions matching TRBD1. The trim removed 5 bases at V and 7 bases at J, leaving 1 base unmatched. This CDR3 comprises 13 residues. Germline V gives CDR1 GTSNPN, CDR2 SVGIG (reference sequence). In DNA, the CDR3 is TGTGCCTGGGGGACAGGGGGAAATTCACCCCTCCACTTT. It yields the protein CAWGTGGNSPLHF.

This sequence joins TRBV28 and TRBJ1-6; the D gene is possibly TRBD1 (5 bases). V was trimmed by 6 bases and J by 13 bases, leaving 19 bases between them. This CDR3 has 14 residues. Looked up from germline, CDR1 is MDHEN and CDR2 is SYDVKM. DNA of the CDR3: TGTGCCAGCAGAAAAACCGGGACTTTCCCTCCCCTCCACTTT. It specifies CASRKTGTFPPLHF.

DNA for the CDR3: TGTGCCAGCAGTTTAGTAGCGGCCAATGAGCAGTTCTTC. It encodes CASSLVAANEQFF. The chain has TRBV27 and TRBJ2-1, with D tentatively TRBD2 (6 bases). With 2 bases removed from V and 6 bases from J, the gap between germline ends came to 8 bases. The CDR3 is made up of 13 amino acids. From germline, CDR1 is MNHEY and CDR2 SMNVEV (reference sequence).

This chain joins TRBV7-9 and TRBJ2-3; the D is unclear. CDR1 and CDR2 (germline): SEHNR, FQNEAQ (reference sequence). V was cut by 3 bases and J by 0 bases, with 16 bases left in between. The CDR3 totals 17 residues. This chain's CDR3 is CASSLGRSHSSTDTQYF. CDR3 in DNA: TGTGCCAGCAGCTTGGGCAGGTCGCATTCTAGCACAGATACGCAGTATTTT.